Listed below are T cell receptor beta chains from one sample, sequenced in a study of OX40 agonist ivuxolimab in advanced cancers. TCRdb keeps only in-frame clones here, not all; method: immunoSEQ multiplex PCR. The sample shows about 25,000 clones, approximately 82% of them seen only once. The sequences come from CD4+ or CD8+ T cells sorted from blood, collected in a trial of the OX40 agonist ivuxolimab. These receptors originate from an adult with an advanced solid tumor such as melanoma, head and neck, liver or kidney cancer. CDR3s include the opening cysteine and the closing phenylalanine or tryptophan. The D gene is left open where the match is weak. Clone size is stated in some rows and not others, as once, few, many or a class when expanded.

DNA | CDR3 | J | D | V | size
TGCAGCGGTGACGAGGGCTACACCTTC | CSGDEGYTF | TRBJ1-2 | NA | TRBV29-1 | few
TGTGCCAGCAGCGTTGGGGGGGCGAGGGAGACCCAGTACTTC | CASSVGGARETQYF | TRBJ2-5 | NA | TRBV11-2 | NA
TGTGCCAGCAGCCCCCCCCCGAGGGACTCCTACGAGCAGTACTTC | CASSPPPRDSYEQYF | TRBJ2-7 | NA | TRBV28 | once
TGTGCCAGCAGTTTCGGCCCCGGGGTAGCCTACGAGCAGTACTTC | CASSFGPGVAYEQYF | TRBJ2-7 | NA | TRBV28 | NA
TGTGCCACCTCATGGACGATGAACACTGAAGCTTTCTTT | CATSWTMNTEAFF | TRBJ1-1 | NA | TRBV28 | NA
TGTGCCAGCAGCTTTGGGTTACAGGGGGCGAGGGCTGAAGCTTTCTTT | CASSFGLQGARAEAFF | TRBJ1-1 | TRBD1 | TRBV13 | NA
TGCGCCAGCAGTGAGGTCCCCTACGAGCAGTACTTC | CASSEVPYEQYF | TRBJ2-7 | NA | TRBV10-2 | NA
TGTGCCAGCAGTGAATTTCAGGATGGCTACACCTTC | CASSEFQDGYTF | TRBJ1-2 | NA | TRBV6-1 | NA
TGTGCCATCAGGCCCGCGGACGGCTGGACCCAGTACTTC | CAIRPADGWTQYF | TRBJ2-5 | NA | TRBV10-3 | NA
TGTGCCAGCAGCTCCCTCCCGAACTCTAACTATGGCTACACCTTC | CASSSLPNSNYGYTF | TRBJ1-2 | NA | TRBV5-4 | NA
TGTGCCAGCAGCGGCCGGCTAGCGGGAGGGGTAGACAATGAGCAGTTCTTC | CASSGRLAGGVDNEQFF | TRBJ2-1 | TRBD2 | TRBV9 | NA
TGTGCCAGCAGCCAAGAGGCGCCCTACGAGCAGTACTTC | CASSQEAPYEQYF | TRBJ2-7 | NA | TRBV14 | NA
TGTGCCAGCAGCGTAGATGGTTTGCCCACAGATACGCAGTATTTT | CASSVDGLPTDTQYF | TRBJ2-3 | NA | TRBV9 | NA
TGTGCCAGCATCGAAGGGTGGGGTCCTGAGGGCTACACCTTC | CASIEGWGPEGYTF | TRBJ1-2 | NA | TRBV2 | NA
TGTGCCAGCAGTTACTCGGGGGAGACCTTCTACGAGCAGTACTTC | CASSYSGETFYEQYF | TRBJ2-7 | NA | TRBV6-5 | NA
TGTGCCAGCAGTGGACGGAGCAATCAGCCCCAGCATTTT | CASSGRSNQPQHF | TRBJ1-5 | NA | TRBV28 | few
TGCGCCAGCAGCTTGAACTCAGGGGAGCAGTACTTC | CASSLNSGEQYF | TRBJ2-7 | NA | TRBV5-1 | NA
TGCAGCGTTGAAGTAACAGACAGGAGCTCCTACGAGCAGTACTTC | CSVEVTDRSSYEQYF | TRBJ2-7 | NA | TRBV29-1 | once
TGCGCCAGCAGCCATACGATGGACGGTAACTATGGCTACACCTTC | CASSHTMDGNYGYTF | TRBJ1-2 | NA | TRBV4-3 | NA
TGTGCCAGCAGTCTGATCAATAGCAATCAGCCCCAGCATTTT | CASSLINSNQPQHF | TRBJ1-5 | NA | TRBV27 | NA
TGTGCCAGCAGCCAAGATCTGGGAAATCAGCCCCAGCATTTT | CASSQDLGNQPQHF | TRBJ1-5 | NA | TRBV4-2 | few
TGTGCCTGGACTAGCGTTGACAATGAGCAGTTCTTC | CAWTSVDNEQFF | TRBJ2-1 | NA | TRBV30 | NA
TGTGCCAGCATGGGGACAAGTAGCAATCAGCCCCAGCATTTT | CASMGTSSNQPQHF | TRBJ1-5 | NA | TRBV2 | NA